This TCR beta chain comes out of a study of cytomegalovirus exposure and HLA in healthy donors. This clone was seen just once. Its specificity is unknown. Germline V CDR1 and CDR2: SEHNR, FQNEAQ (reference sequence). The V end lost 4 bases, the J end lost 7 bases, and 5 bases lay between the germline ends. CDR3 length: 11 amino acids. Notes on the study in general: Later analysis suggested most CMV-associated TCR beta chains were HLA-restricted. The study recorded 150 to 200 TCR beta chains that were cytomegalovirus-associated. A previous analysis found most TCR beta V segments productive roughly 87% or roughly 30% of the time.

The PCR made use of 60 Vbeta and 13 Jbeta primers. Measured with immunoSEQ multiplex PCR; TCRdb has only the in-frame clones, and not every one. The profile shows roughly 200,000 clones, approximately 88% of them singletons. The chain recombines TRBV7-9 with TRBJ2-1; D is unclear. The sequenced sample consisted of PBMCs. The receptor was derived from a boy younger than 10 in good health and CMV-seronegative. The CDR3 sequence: CASSSMNEQFF. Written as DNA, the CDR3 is TGTGCCAGCAGCTCAATGAATGAGCAGTTCTTC.